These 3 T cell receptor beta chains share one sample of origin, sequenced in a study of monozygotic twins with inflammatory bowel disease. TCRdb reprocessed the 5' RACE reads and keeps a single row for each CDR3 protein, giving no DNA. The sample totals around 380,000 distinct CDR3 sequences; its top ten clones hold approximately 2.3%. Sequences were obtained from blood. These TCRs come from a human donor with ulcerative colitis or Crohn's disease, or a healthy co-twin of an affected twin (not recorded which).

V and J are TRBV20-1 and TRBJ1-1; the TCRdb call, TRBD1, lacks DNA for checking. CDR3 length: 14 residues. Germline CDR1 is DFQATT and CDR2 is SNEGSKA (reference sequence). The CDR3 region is CSARDPAGQFEAFF.

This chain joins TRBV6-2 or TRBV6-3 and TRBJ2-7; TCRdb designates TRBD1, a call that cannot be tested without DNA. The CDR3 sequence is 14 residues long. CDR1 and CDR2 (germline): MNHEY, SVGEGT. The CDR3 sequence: CASIRGGSSYEQYF.

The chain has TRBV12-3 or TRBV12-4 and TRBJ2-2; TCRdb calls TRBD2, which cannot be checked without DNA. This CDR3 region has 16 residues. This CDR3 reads CASSLGLAGVGGELFF.